Listed below are T cell receptor beta chains from one sample, sequenced in a study of shared clonotypes between healthy human individuals. The data were produced by immunoSEQ multiplex PCR, yet TCRdb's version contains in-frame clones alone and is incomplete. The table shows some 2 million clones, with about 95% occurring only once. Sequences were obtained from naive CD8+ T cells sorted from blood. The receptor set was obtained from a man between 18 and 35 years old in good health. CDR3s include the opening cysteine and the closing phenylalanine or tryptophan. Fields, in order: J gene, V gene, clone size, D gene, CDR3 DNA, CDR3 protein. The D gene is left open where the match is weak. Size is omitted from some rows. Given values are once, few, many or a class for expanded clones.

TRBJ1-1,TRBV6-1,once,.,TGTGCCAGCAGTGACATGTTGGTTATGGGTCGCACTGAAGCTTTCTTT,CASSDMLVMGRTEAFF
TRBJ1-2,TRBV11-2,.,.,TGTGCCAGCAGCTCTCTGGGGGGGCTAGGCTACACCTTC,CASSSLGGLGYTF
TRBJ2-1,TRBV30,.,TRBD2,TGTGCCTGGGGAGCAGCGGGAGGGGGATTAGGAAATGAGCAGTTCTTC,CAWGAAGGGLGNEQFF
TRBJ2-7,TRBV6-5,once,.,TGTGCCAGCAGTTACGGCGGAAACCCCTACGAGCAGTACTTC,CASSYGGNPYEQYF
TRBJ2-5,TRBV4-1,.,TRBD2,TGCGCCAGCAGCCTCAGTGGGGGGGGAGATCGGGAGACCCAGTACTTC,CASSLSGGGDRETQYF
TRBJ2-7,TRBV27,.,TRBD1,TGTGCCAGCAGCGCCGGGACAGGGACTTACGAGCAGTACTTC,CASSAGTGTYEQYF
TRBJ2-1,TRBV4-3,.,TRBD2,TGCGCCAGCAGCCAAGATCTAGCGGGGGGGAATGAGCAGTTCTTC,CASSQDLAGGNEQFF
TRBJ1-1,TRBV19,.,.,TGTGCCAGTAGTATCGGGGCCTTGAACACTGAAGCTTTCTTT,CASSIGALNTEAFF
TRBJ1-2,TRBV6-6,.,.,TGTGCCAGCAGTTACTCGATTGAGGGCCCCTATGGCTACACCTTC,CASSYSIEGPYGYTF
TRBJ1-6,TRBV9,.,TRBD1,TGTGCCAGCAGCGGCACAGGGGGTCTGAGTGATTCACCCCTCCACTTT,CASSGTGGLSDSPLHF
TRBJ1-1,TRBV25-1,.,.,TGTGCCAGCAGTGAAGTCAGGGGCACTGAAGCTTTCTTT,CASSEVRGTEAFF
TRBJ2-2,TRBV4-1,.,.,TGCGCCAGCAGCCAAGTGCCCCGGGAGAACACCGGGGAGCTGTTTTTT,CASSQVPRENTGELFF
TRBJ2-1,TRBV15,.,.,TGTGCCACCAGCAGAGGACGGGGGAGCTCCTACAATGAGCAGTTCTTC,CATSRGRGSSYNEQFF
TRBJ2-7,TRBV6-6,.,TRBD1,TGTGCCAGCAGACCGGGACAGGGTCTCTCCTACGAGCAGTACTTC,CASRPGQGLSYEQYF
TRBJ1-1,TRBV10-3,.,TRBD1,TGTGCCATCACTAAGGACAGGGGGCTTGACACTGAAGCTTTCTTT,CAITKDRGLDTEAFF
TRBJ1-2,TRBV10-3,.,.,TGTGCCATCAGTGAGTCGGCAGCCGAAGGCTATGGCTACACCTTC,CAISESAAEGYGYTF
TRBJ2-1,TRBV2,.,.,TGTGCCAGCAGTCGGGGGTTTGAGCAGTTCTTC,CASSRGFEQFF
TRBJ1-2,TRBV9,.,.,TGTGCCAGCAGCTTACGGGACAACTATGGCTACACCTTC,CASSLRDNYGYTF
TRBJ2-7,TRBV11-1,.,TRBD1,TGTGCCAGCAGCTTAGGAGGGACAGGGCCCTACGAGCAGTACTTC,CASSLGGTGPYEQYF
TRBJ1-5,TRBV30,.,.,TGTGCCTGGAGTGTGGGGGGCTGGCAGCCCCAGCATTTT,CAWSVGGWQPQHF
TRBJ1-2,TRBV28,.,.,TGTGCCAGCAGTTCCGGCGGGGAGTATGGCTACACCTTC,CASSSGGEYGYTF
TRBJ1-1,TRBV11-1,.,.,TGTGCCAGCAGCTTCCGGGATCGCGGGGGCACTGAAGCTTTCTTT,CASSFRDRGGTEAFF
TRBJ2-7,TRBV9,.,TRBD2,TGTGCCAGCAGCGTAGGTACTAGCGGACTCTACGAGCAGTACTTC,CASSVGTSGLYEQYF
TRBJ2-3,TRBV5-3,.,TRBD1,TGTGCCAGAAGCTCGACACGGGGACAGGGGGAAGTAGATACGCAGTATTTT,CARSSTRGQGEVDTQYF
TRBJ1-4,TRBV2,.,.,TGTGCCAGCACTTATATGGGGGAAGGTAATGAAAAACTGTTTTTT,CASTYMGEGNEKLFF
TRBJ2-1,TRBV7-8,.,.,TGTGCCAGCAGCTTAGCGAGCGTACCCTCCCATGGGTTCTTC,CASSLASVPSHGFF
TRBJ2-5,TRBV5-1,.,TRBD1,TGCGCCAGCAGCTTGATGGGACAGGCTGAGACCCAGTACTTC,CASSLMGQAETQYF
TRBJ2-1,TRBV5-5,.,.,TGTGCCAGCAGCTTGGCCAGGGCGAATGAGCAGTTCTTC,CASSLARANEQFF
TRBJ2-2,TRBV27,.,TRBD1,TGTGCCAGCAGATTGACAGGGGAGAACACCGGGGAGCTGTTTTTT,CASRLTGENTGELFF
TRBJ1-6,TRBV7-9,few,.,TGTGCCAGCAGCTCCATTTCCCAGGGACTGGTTAGTTCACCCCTCCACTTT,CASSSISQGLVSSPLHF
TRBJ2-7,TRBV7-6,.,.,TGTGCCAGCAGCTTAGAAGGCAGCTCCTACGAGCAGTACTTC,CASSLEGSSYEQYF
TRBJ1-3,TRBV25-1,.,.,TGTGCCAGCAGTGGAGAGAACTCTGGAAACACCATATATTTT,CASSGENSGNTIYF